The 23 T cell receptor beta chains below all came from one sample that was sequenced in a study of shared clonotypes between healthy human individuals. This table comes from immunoSEQ multiplex PCR, and its TCRdb copy is limited to in-frame clones, with some not included. The table records a few million clones, approximately 94% of them present only once. What was sequenced was naive CD4+ T cells sorted from blood. Described subset: CD45RA+ positively selected. All receptors derive from a man between 18 and 29 years old in good health.

About this clone itself: Other DNA sequences in the same sample also yield this CDR3. This chain joins TRBV5-1 and TRBJ2-5; no reliable D call. The CDR3 totals 14 residues. Germline CDR1 and CDR2: SGHRS and YFSETQ. Trimming took 0 bases from V and 4 from J, leaving 10 bases between them. DNA of the CDR3: TGCGCCAGCAGCTTGGAGGGTTTCGGAGAGACCCAGTACTTC. Translation gives CASSLEGFGETQYF.

Concerning this clone: This sample also contains other DNA sequences that code for the same CDR3. V gene TRBV6-1 combines with J gene TRBJ1-2, with TRBD1 matching over 7 bases. The CDR3 consists of 11 residues. Germline CDR1 is MNHNS and CDR2 is SASEGT. J was trimmed by 8 bases and V by 5 bases; bases with no gene match: 2. The CDR3 is CASSRQGGYTF. Written as DNA, the CDR3 is TGTGCCAGCAGTCGACAGGGAGGCTACACCTTC.

The chain couples TRBV7-4 to TRBJ2-7, with 13 bases identical to TRBD2. The CDR3 loop spans 16 amino acids. The germline V gene has CDR1 SGHVT and CDR2 SQSDAQ. After removal of 5 bases from V and 3 bases from J, the junction contained 7 bases not matched to a gene. DNA of the CDR3: TGTGCCAGCAGCAGCAGACTAGCGGGAGGAGTCTACGAGCAGTACTTC. Its translation: CASSSRLAGGVYEQYF.

The chain employs TRBV11-2 and TRBJ2-3, with D possibly TRBD1 on 6 matching bases. V was clipped by 5 bases and J by 2 bases, with 8 bases between them. The CDR3 spans 13 residues. Germline CDR1 SGHAT, CDR2 FQNNGV. CDR3 in amino acids: CASSKGDTDTQYF. The CDR3 region has the DNA TGTGCCAGCAGCAAGGGGGACACAGATACGCAGTATTTT. Full variable domain (rest looked up from reference TRBV11-2 and TRBJ2-3): EAGVAQSPRYKIIEKRQSVAFWCNPISGHATLYWYQQILGQGPKLLIQFQNNGVVDDSQLPKDRFSAERLKGVDSTLKIQPAKLEDSAVYLCASSKGDTDTQYFGPGTRLTVL.

The V gene is TRBV6-5, the J gene TRBJ1-4; D remains unclear. V dropped 2 bases and J dropped 7 bases, with 14 bases sitting between them. This CDR3 comprises 15 residues. CDR1 and CDR2 from the germline V gene are MNHEY and SVGAGI. DNA for the CDR3: TGTGCCAGCAGTTACGGAAGGGTTCCCGCTGAAAAACTGTTTTTT. It is translated as CASSYGRVPAEKLFF.

This clone was detected once. The CDR3 spells CATQNPSSYNSPLHF. The CDR3 DNA reads TGTGCCACTCAGAACCCGAGCTCCTATAATTCACCCCTCCACTTT. This rearrangement joins TRBV5-8 to TRBJ1-6, with D uncertain. The V end was cut by 9 bases, the J end by 0 bases, with 13 bases between. Germline CDR1 and CDR2: SGHTS and YDEGEE. The CDR3 is made up of 15 amino acids.

This chain uses TRBV9 with TRBJ2-3, with a possible D match to TRBD1 (5 bases). Trimming removed 5 bases at V and 0 bases at J, with 22 bases between. The CDR3 is 18 amino acids. Per the germline V gene, CDR1 is SGDLS and CDR2 is YYNGEE. The CDR3 spells CASSPTSQGPASTDTQYF. The CDR3 DNA follows: TGTGCCAGCAGTCCGACCTCTCAGGGCCCCGCTAGCACAGATACGCAGTATTTT.

The chain is built from TRBV11-3 and TRBJ2-1; perhaps TRBD1 as D (5 bases). The ends were cut back, 0 bases at V and 4 bases at J, with 7 bases in the middle. The CDR3 sequence is 14 residues long. The germline V gene has CDR1 SGHNT and CDR2 YENEEA. The CDR3 DNA reads as TGTGCCAGCAGCTTAGAAGACAGTTACAATGAGCAGTTCTTC. It encodes CASSLEDSYNEQFF.

This chain connects TRBV6-1 to TRBJ1-6; the match to TRBD1 covers 8 bases. The V gene's germline CDR1 is MNHNS and CDR2 SASEGT. CDR3 length: 15 residues. Trimming removed 3 bases from V and 10 bases from J; junction bases left unmatched: 8. CDR3: CASSEGQGAWSPLHF. CDR3 DNA sequence: TGTGCCAGCAGTGAGGGGCAGGGGGCATGGTCACCCCTCCACTTT.

CDR3 sequence reads: CASSSPSSGRSDEQYF. The CDR3 nucleotides are TGTGCCAGCAGCTCCCCTTCTAGCGGGAGGAGTGACGAGCAGTACTTC. V and J are TRBV7-9 and TRBJ2-7; 11 bases agree with TRBD2. The trim removed 4 bases at V and 5 bases at J, leaving 10 bases unmatched. CDR3 length: 16 amino acids. Germline V gives CDR1 SEHNR, CDR2 FQNEAQ (reference sequence).

The chain recombines TRBV4-1 with TRBJ2-1, with TRBD1 as a possible D gene (5 bases). Looked up from germline, CDR1 is MGHRA and CDR2 is YSYEKL. V was shortened by 3 bases and J by 3 bases, with 12 bases between the two germline ends. This CDR3 spans 15 amino acids. This chain's CDR3 is CASSHPRTLYNEQFF. CDR3 nucleotide sequence: TGCGCCAGCAGCCATCCTCGGACACTCTACAATGAGCAGTTCTTC.

The chain carries TRBV28 and TRBJ1-5; TRBD1 matches at 9 bases. V trimming: 6 bases; J trimming: 6 bases; junction bases outside the gene matches: 9. CDR1 is MDHEN, CDR2 SYDVKM, per germline. The CDR3 contains 15 residues. CDR3 nucleotide sequence: TGTGCCAGCAGACTCACAGGGGGCTTAGGTCAGCCCCAGCATTTT. As protein: CASRLTGGLGQPQHF.

The rearrangement links TRBV6-5 to TRBJ1-2; no firm D call. V gave up 6 bases and J gave up 8 bases, with 16 bases separating them. This CDR3 is 13 amino acids long. Germline CDR1 reads MNHEY; CDR2 reads SVGAGI. The CDR3 region has the DNA TGTGCCAGCAGGCCGCCTCTCGTCGGCGGCTACACCTTC. Amino acid sequence: CASRPPLVGGYTF.

This chain links TRBV20-1 with TRBJ2-3, with D possibly being TRBD1 or TRBD2 (5 bases each). This CDR3 is 11 amino acids long. V lost 4 bases, J lost 6 bases, and 8 bases lay in between. Per the germline V gene, CDR1 is DFQATT and CDR2 is SNEGSKA (reference sequence). The CDR3 region has the DNA TGCAGTGCTAATTGGGGGGATACGCAGTATTTT. Translating gives CSANWGDTQYF.

The chain recombines TRBV30 with TRBJ2-5; TRBD2 agrees at 7 bases. V dropped 4 bases and J dropped 4; count of bases not matched to a gene: 15. The CDR3 is 16 residues long. Germline V lookup: CDR1 GTSNPN, CDR2 SVGIG (reference sequence). The CDR3 is CAWNPPGRGRGETQYF. The CDR3 bases are TGTGCCTGGAATCCCCCAGGGAGGGGACGGGGAGAGACCCAGTACTTC.

In regard to this clone: The sample carries other DNA sequences with the same CDR3. V gene TRBV6-5 combines with J gene TRBJ2-7, with D possibly TRBD1 on 8 matching bases. The V gene lost 0 bases and the J gene lost 4 bases, with 13 bases spanning the gap. The CDR3 sequence is 15 residues long. The germline V gene has CDR1 MNHEY and CDR2 SVGAGI. The CDR3: CASSYSGQGGYEQYF. CDR3 coding DNA: TGTGCCAGCAGTTACTCTGGACAGGGAGGGTACGAGCAGTACTTC.

V is TRBV18 and J is TRBJ1-4; a weak D match, TRBD1 (5 bases). The CDR3 totals 15 residues. The germline V gene encodes CDR1 KGHSH and CDR2 LQKENI. V lost 0 bases, J lost 6 bases, and 11 bases lay in between. The CDR3 nucleotides read TGTGCCAGCTCACCACCGTCCAGGGAACATGAAAAACTGTTTTTT. Its protein product is CASSPPSREHEKLFF.

The chain carries TRBV4-2 and TRBJ1-2; D is uncertain. This CDR3 has 15 amino acids. Trimming took off 1 base at V and 0 bases at J, with 9 bases between the two ends. Germline V gene lookup returns CDR1 LGHNA and CDR2 YNFKEQ. The chain's CDR3 is CASSQGAEANYGYTF. The CDR3 nucleotides are TGTGCCAGCAGCCAAGGGGCGGAAGCTAACTATGGCTACACCTTC.

V usage is TRBV5-6 and J usage is TRBJ1-2; TRBD1 agrees at 9 bases. CDR3 size: 15 residues. V lost 5 bases to trimming and J lost 8 bases; unmatched junction nucleotides: 13. Germline CDR1 SGHDT, CDR2 YYEEEE. CDR3 loop: CASRRTGATLSGYTF. CDR3 DNA: TGTGCCAGCAGAAGGACAGGGGCAACCCTGTCAGGCTACACCTTC.

In this sample, this clone turned up a few times. Within the sample, other DNA sequences also encode this same CDR3. The chain carries TRBV30 and TRBJ2-3, with 8 bases lining up with TRBD1. This CDR3 is built from 14 residues. Germline values: CDR1 GTSNPN, CDR2 SVGIG (reference sequence). V dropped 0 bases and J dropped 1; count of bases not matched to a gene: 0. The CDR3: CAWSVQGGTDTQYF. CDR3 bases: TGTGCCTGGAGTGTACAGGGGGGCACAGATACGCAGTATTTT. Drawing the rest from reference TRBV30 and TRBJ2-3, the complete variable domain is SQTIHQWPATLVQPVGSPLSLECTVEGTSNPNLYWYRQAAGRGLQLLFYSVGIGQISSEVPQNLSASRPQDRQFILSSKKLLLSDSGFYLCAWSVQGGTDTQYFGPGTRLTVL.

The J gene is TRBJ2-5, the V gene TRBV29-1; 9 bases line up with TRBD1. This CDR3 spans 16 amino acids. With 0 bases clipped from V and 7 bases from J, the junction kept 12 bases outside the gene matches. Per the germline V gene, CDR1 is SQVTM and CDR2 is ANQGSEA. The CDR3 loop reads CSVEEGTGGSKWTQYF. For the CDR3, the DNA is TGCAGCGTTGAAGAGGGTACAGGGGGCTCTAAGTGGACCCAGTACTTC.

The genes are TRBV29-1 and TRBJ1-1; no clear D. The germline gives CDR1 SQVTM, CDR2 ANQGSEA. The V and J ends lost 4 bases and 3 bases respectively, with 15 bases between them. This CDR3 is built from 14 residues. The CDR3 coding sequence is TGCAGCGTTGTCCCCAGCACGATTGACACTGAAGCTTTCTTT. Protein product: CSVVPSTIDTEAFF. The whole variable domain, remainder taken from reference TRBV29-1 and TRBJ1-1, is SAVISQKPSRDICQRGTSLTIQCQVDSQVTMMFWYRQQPGQSLTLIATANQGSEATYESGFVIDKFPISRPNLTFSTLTVSNMSPEDSSIYLCSVVPSTIDTEAFFGQGTRLTVV.

The V call is TRBV5-1, the J call TRBJ2-7; 7 nucleotides agree with TRBD2. V shed 5 bases and J 0 bases; nucleotides not matched to a gene: 5. Germline CDR1 and CDR2: SGHRS and YFSETQ. The CDR3 is 14 amino acids. CDR3 sequence reads: CASRPGTTSYEQYF. The CDR3 region has the DNA TGCGCCAGCAGACCCGGGACTACCTCCTACGAGCAGTACTTC.